This T cell receptor beta chain was obtained from a study of cytomegalovirus exposure and HLA in healthy donors. General study points: It was around 160 TCR beta chains that were listed as cytomegalovirus-associated.

The germline CDR1 and CDR2 sequences are MDHEN and SYDVKM. The CDR3 runs to 15 residues. V was trimmed by 5 bases and J by 0 bases, leaving 10 bases between them. Only one count was recorded for this clone. The antigen remains unidentified. Sequencing was performed with immunoSEQ multiplex PCR; in TCRdb, only in-frame clones are kept and a portion is missing. The sample carries fewer than 250,000 clones, roughly 91% recorded once. The validation cohort, a group of more than 100 subjects, included the donors and was separate from the approximately 670-subject first cohort. The source is a woman under 30 in good health and CMV-seropositive. Input material: PBMCs. The V and J genes are TRBV28 and TRBJ1-4, with D hard to call. CDR3 sequence reads: CASSVTGTTNEKLFF. The CDR3 DNA reads TGTGCCAGCAGTGTCACCGGGACAACTAATGAAAAACTGTTTTTT.